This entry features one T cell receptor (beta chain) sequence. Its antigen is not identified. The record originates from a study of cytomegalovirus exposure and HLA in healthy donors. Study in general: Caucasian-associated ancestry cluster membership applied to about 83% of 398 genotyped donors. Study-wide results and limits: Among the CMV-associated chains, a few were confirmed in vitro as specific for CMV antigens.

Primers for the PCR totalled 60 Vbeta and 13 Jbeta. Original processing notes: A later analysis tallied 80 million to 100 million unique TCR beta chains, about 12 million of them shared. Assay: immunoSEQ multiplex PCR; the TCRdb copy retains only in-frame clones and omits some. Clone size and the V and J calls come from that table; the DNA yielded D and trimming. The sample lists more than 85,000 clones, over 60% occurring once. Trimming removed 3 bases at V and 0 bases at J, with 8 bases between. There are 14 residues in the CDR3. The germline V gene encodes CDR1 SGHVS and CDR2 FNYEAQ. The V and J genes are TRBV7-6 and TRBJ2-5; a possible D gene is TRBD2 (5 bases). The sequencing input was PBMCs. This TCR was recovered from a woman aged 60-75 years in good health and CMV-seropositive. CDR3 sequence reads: CASSFFGNQETQYF. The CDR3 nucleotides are TGTGCCAGCAGCTTTTTCGGGAACCAAGAGACCCAGTACTTC.